The 4 T cell receptor beta chains listed next were all sequenced from one sample in a study of T cell repertoires in cytomegalovirus infection. TCRdb re-called the reads with MiXCR, one entry per CDR3 protein. The repertoire holds approximately 990,000 distinct CDR3 sequences, with roughly a third as singletons. Their specific antigens are unknown. The material sequenced was cultured CD8+ T cells from PBMCs, taken from culture after CMV antigen stimulation. The source of these receptors is a human donor in good health (CMV status not recorded). Some clones in this sample may be carry-over from other donors' samples.

The rearrangement uses TRBV12-3 or TRBV12-4 and TRBJ1-1, with 9 bases that match TRBD1. The CDR3 is 13 residues long. V lost 0 bases, J lost 10 bases, and 3 bases stayed unmatched. The CDR3 sequence: CASSLAKGQGAFF. In DNA, the CDR3 is TGTGCCAGCAGTTTAGCGAAGGGACAGGGAGCTTTCTTT.

This sequence joins TRBV29-1 and TRBJ2-3; 10 bases line up with TRBD1. From germline, CDR1 is SQVTM and CDR2 ANQGSEA. The CDR3 extends over 14 amino acids. The V gene end was trimmed by 6 bases and the J gene end by 5 bases; junction bases not matched to a gene: 8. This CDR3 reads CSVHRQGAGDTQYF. The DNA for the CDR3 is TGCAGCGTGCATCGACAGGGGGCTGGAGATACGCAGTATTTT.

Turning to this clonotype: It is unclear where the CDR3 begins or ends on the DNA, so no DNA is shown, and the CDR3 is as TCRdb lists it. The J gene is TRBJ1-1, the V gene TRBV12-3 or TRBV12-4; the DNA was not compared with TRBD1, the D call given in the table. The CDR3 has 15 amino acids, counting both end residues. CDR3 residues: CASSFGAGGETEAFF.

The count of this clonotype is one. This rearrangement joins TRBV11-3 to TRBJ2-3, with TRBD2 matching 8 bases. Germline-derived CDR1 and CDR2 are SGHNT and YENEEA. The V segment lost 5 bases and the J segment 3 bases; nucleotides outside the gene matches: 16. This CDR3 has 18 residues. CDR3 sequence reads: CASSPTPYSGGGTDTQYF. The CDR3 DNA follows: TGTGCCAGCAGCCCAACCCCCTACTCTGGCGGGGGGACAGATACGCAGTATTTT.